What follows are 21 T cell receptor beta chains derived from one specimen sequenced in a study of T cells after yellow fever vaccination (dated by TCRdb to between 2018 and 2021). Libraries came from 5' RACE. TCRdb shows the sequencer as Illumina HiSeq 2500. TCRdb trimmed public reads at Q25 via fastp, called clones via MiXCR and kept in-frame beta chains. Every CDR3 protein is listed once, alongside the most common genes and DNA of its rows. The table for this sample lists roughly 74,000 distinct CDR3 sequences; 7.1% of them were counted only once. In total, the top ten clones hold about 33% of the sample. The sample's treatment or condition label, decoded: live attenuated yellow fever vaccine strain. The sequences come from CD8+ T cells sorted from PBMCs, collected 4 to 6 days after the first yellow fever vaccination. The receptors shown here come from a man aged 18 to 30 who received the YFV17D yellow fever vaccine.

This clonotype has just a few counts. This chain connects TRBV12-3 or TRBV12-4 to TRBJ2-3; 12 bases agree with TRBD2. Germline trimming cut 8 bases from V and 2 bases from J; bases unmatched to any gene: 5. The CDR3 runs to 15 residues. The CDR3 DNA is TGTGCCAGCCTAGCGGGGGGGCGGAACACAGATACGCAGTATTTT. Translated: CASLAGGRNTDTQYF.

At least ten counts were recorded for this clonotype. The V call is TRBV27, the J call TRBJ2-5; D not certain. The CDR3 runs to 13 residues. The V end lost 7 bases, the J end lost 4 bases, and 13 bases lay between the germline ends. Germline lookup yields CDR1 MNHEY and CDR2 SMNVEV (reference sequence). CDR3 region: CASTPAGLETQYF. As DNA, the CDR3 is TGTGCCAGCACCCCTGCCGGGTTAGAGACCCAGTACTTC.

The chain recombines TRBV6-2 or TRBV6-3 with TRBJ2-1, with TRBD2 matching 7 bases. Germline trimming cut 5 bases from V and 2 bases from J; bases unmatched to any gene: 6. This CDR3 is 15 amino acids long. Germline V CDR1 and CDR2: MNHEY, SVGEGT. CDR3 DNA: TGTGCCAGCAGTCAAGAAGCGGGGCCCTACAATGAGCAGTTCTTC. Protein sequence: CASSQEAGPYNEQFF.

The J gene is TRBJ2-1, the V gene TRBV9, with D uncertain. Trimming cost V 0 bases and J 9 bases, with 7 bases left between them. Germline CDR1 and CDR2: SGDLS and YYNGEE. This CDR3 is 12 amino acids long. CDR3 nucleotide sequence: TGTGCCAGCAGCGTAGGGGGTGGTGAGCAGTTCTTC. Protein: CASSVGGGEQFF. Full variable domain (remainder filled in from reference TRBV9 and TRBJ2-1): DSGVTQTPKHLITATGQRVTLRCSPRSGDLSVYWYQQSLDQGLQFLIQYYNGEERAKGNILERFSAQQFPDLHSELNLSSLELGDSALYFCASSVGGGEQFFGPGTRLTVL.

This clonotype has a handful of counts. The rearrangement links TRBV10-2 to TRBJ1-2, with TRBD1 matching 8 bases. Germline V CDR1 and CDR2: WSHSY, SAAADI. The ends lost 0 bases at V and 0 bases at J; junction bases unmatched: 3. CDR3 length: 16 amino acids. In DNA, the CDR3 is TGCGCCAGCAGTGAGTCATGGGACAGGCCTAACTATGGCTACACCTTC. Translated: CASSESWDRPNYGYTF.

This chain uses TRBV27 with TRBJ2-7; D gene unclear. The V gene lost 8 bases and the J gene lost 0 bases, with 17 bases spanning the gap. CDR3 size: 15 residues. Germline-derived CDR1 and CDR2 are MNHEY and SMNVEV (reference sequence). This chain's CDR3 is CASAFGWNPSYEQYF. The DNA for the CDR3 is TGTGCCAGCGCCTTCGGGTGGAACCCCTCCTACGAGCAGTACTTC.

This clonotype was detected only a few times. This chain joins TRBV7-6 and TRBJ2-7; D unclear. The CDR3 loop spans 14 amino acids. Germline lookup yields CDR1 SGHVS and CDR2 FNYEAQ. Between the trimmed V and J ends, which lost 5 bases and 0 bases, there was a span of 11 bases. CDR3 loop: CASSVGGNSYEQYF. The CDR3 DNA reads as TGTGCCAGCAGCGTCGGTGGGAACTCCTACGAGCAGTACTTC.

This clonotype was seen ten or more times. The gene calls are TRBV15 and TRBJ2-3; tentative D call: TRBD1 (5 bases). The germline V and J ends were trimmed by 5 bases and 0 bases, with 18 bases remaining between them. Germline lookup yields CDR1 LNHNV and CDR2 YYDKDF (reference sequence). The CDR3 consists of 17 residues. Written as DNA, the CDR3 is TGTGCCACCAGCGGAAGGACACCCACCATTAGCACAGATACGCAGTATTTT. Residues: CATSGRTPTISTDTQYF.

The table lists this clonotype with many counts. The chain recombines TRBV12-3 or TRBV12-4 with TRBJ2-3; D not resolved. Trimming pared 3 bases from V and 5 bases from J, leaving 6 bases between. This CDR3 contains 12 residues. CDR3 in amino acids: CASSFIRDTQYF. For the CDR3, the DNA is TGTGCCAGCAGTTTTATTCGAGATACGCAGTATTTT.

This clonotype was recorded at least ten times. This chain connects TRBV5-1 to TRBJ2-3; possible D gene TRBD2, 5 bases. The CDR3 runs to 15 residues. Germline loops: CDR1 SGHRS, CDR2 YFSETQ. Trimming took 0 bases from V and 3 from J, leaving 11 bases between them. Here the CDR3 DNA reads TGCGCCAGCAGCTTGGGATTTGCGGGTACAGATACGCAGTATTTT. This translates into CASSLGFAGTDTQYF.

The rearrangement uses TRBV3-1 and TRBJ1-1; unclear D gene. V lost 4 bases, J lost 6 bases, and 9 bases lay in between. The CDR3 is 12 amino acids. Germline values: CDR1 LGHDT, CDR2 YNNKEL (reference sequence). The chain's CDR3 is CASSLRTAEAFF. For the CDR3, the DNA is TGTGCCAGCAGCCTCCGAACAGCTGAAGCTTTCTTT.

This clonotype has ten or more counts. The CDR3 loop is CASSYTGRDTIYF. The CDR3 DNA reads TGTGCCAGCAGTTACACAGGGCGGGACACCATATATTTT. The chain carries TRBV6-5 and TRBJ1-3; D possibly corresponds to TRBD1 (6 bases). The germline V gene has CDR1 MNHEY and CDR2 SVGAGI. Trimming took off 2 bases at V and 8 bases at J, with 10 bases between the two ends. The CDR3 spans 13 residues.

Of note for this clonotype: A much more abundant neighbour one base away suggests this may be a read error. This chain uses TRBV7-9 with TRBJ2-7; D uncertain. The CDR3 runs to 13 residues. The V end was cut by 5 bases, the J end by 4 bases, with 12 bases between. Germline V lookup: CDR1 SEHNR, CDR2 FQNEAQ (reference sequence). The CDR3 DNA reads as TGTGCCAGCAGCCCACCGGTGGGGTACGAGCAGTACGTC. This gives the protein CASSPPVGYEQYV.

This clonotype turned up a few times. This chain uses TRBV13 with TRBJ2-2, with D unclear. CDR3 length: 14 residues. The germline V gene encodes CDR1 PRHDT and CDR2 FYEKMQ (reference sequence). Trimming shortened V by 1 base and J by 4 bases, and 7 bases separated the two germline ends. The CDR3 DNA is TGTGCCAGCAGCTTAGAACCAGCCACCGGGGAGCTGTTTTTT. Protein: CASSLEPATGELFF.

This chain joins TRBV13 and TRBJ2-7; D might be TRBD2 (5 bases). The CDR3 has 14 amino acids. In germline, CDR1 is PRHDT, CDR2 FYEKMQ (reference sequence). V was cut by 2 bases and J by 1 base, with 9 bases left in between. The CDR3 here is CASSLSAGSYEQYV. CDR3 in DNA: TGTGCCAGCAGCTTATCCGCGGGTTCCTACGAGCAGTACGTC.

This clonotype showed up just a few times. This chain's CDR3 is CASSRLAEKYNEQFF. Written as DNA, the CDR3 is TGTGCCAGCAGCCGACTAGCGGAAAAATACAATGAGCAGTTCTTC. The chain employs TRBV6-2 or TRBV6-3 and TRBJ2-1; TRBD2 agrees at 9 bases. There are 15 residues in the CDR3. V shed 6 bases and J 4 bases; nucleotides not matched to a gene: 7. Per germline, CDR1 MNHEY and CDR2 SVGEGT.

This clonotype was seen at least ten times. DNA of the CDR3: TGTGCCAGCAGCCCACGGAGGGGGGCAGCGTACTTCACAGATACGCAGTATTTT. Protein sequence: CASSPRRGAAYFTDTQYF. This rearrangement joins TRBV9 to TRBJ2-3; TRBD1 or TRBD2 may be the D gene (6 bases each). With 4 bases removed from V and 2 bases from J, the gap between germline ends came to 23 bases. The CDR3 has 18 residues. The V gene's germline CDR1 is SGDLS and CDR2 YYNGEE.

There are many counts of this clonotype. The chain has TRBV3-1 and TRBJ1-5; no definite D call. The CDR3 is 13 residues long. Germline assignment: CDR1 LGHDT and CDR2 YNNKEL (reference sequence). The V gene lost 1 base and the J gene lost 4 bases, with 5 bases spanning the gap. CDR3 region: CASSQGLNQPQHF. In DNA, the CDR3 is TGTGCCAGCAGCCAAGGCCTTAATCAGCCCCAGCATTTT.

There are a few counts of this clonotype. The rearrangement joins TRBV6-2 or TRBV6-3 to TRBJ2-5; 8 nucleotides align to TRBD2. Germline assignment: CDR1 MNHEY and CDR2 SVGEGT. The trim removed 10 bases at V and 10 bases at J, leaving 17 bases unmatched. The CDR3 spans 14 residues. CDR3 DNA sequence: TGTGCCACCACGTCCCCGGGAGGGATCGAGTTCCAGTACTTC. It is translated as CATTSPGGIEFQYF.

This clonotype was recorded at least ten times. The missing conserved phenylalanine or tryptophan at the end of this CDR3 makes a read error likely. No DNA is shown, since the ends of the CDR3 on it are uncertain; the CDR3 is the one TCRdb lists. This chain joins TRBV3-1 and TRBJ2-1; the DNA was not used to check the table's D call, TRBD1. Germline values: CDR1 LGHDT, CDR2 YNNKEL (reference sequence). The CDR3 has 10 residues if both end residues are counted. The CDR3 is CASSQDSQPR.

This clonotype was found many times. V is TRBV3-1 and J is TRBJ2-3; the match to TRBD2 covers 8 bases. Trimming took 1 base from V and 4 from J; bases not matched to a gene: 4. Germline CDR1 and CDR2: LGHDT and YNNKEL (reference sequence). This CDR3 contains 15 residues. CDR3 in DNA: TGTGCCAGCAGCCAAGCGGGGGGGCCTGCAGATACGCAGTATTTT. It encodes CASSQAGGPADTQYF.